A single sample is the source of the 21 T cell receptor beta chains below, sequenced in a study of graft-versus-host responses after intestinal transplantation. Graft specimens yielded both intraepithelial and lamina propria lymphocytes. The protocol was immunoSEQ multiplex PCR, while the TCRdb copy is restricted to in-frame clones and leaves out a portion. The sample has approximately 17,000 clones, about 83% seen once. Source: ileum tissue, taken just under 600 days after intestinal transplantation. All receptors derive from a human patient who received an intestinal transplant, so some T cells may come from the graft donor.

V and J are TRBV27 and TRBJ2-2; 11 bases are shared with TRBD2. This CDR3 is built from 16 residues. After removal of 3 bases from V and 6 bases from J, the junction contained 6 bases not matched to a gene. CDR1 is MNHEY, CDR2 SMNVEV, per germline (reference sequence). The CDR3 nucleotides read TGTGCCAGCAGTTTGTCTCTAGCGGGGGGCCCCGGGGAGCTGTTTTTT. This sequence encodes CASSLSLAGGPGELFF.

The CDR3 nucleotides read TGTGCCAGCAGTATTGGACAGCCGAACACCGGGGAGCTGTTTTTT. Its translation: CASSIGQPNTGELFF. The V gene is TRBV6-1, the J gene TRBJ2-2; TRBD1 is a possible D gene (6 bases). The germline gives CDR1 MNHNS, CDR2 SASEGT. V was clipped by 5 bases and J by 0 bases, with 10 bases between them. This CDR3 has 15 amino acids.

V is TRBV29-1 and J is TRBJ1-1, with unresolved D. The CDR3 runs 10 residues. The V gene's germline CDR1 is SQVTM and CDR2 ANQGSEA. V was shortened by 2 bases and J by 11 bases, with 9 bases between the two germline ends. CDR3 region: CSVEPASAFF. The DNA of the CDR3 is TGCAGCGTTGAACCGGCCTCGGCTTTCTTT.

This clone was counted between two and nine times. The genes are TRBV6-5 and TRBJ2-1; 7 bases fit TRBD2. CDR3 length: 15 residues. Germline V gene lookup returns CDR1 MNHEY and CDR2 SVGAGI. After removal of 3 bases from V and 6 bases from J, the junction contained 8 bases not matched to a gene. CDR3 DNA sequence: TGTGCCAGCAGTTATACGGGGGGAACTGGCAATGAGCAGTTCTTC. Encoded protein: CASSYTGGTGNEQFF.

The V call is TRBV6-6, the J call TRBJ1-3; no firm D call. The V end lost 6 bases, the J end lost 2 bases, and 17 bases lay between the germline ends. This CDR3 contains 16 residues. Germline V gene lookup returns CDR1 MNHNY and CDR2 SVGAGI (reference sequence). CDR3 nucleotides: TGTGCCAGCAGGTCCGCCGCAACCTTGGCTGGAAACACCATATATTTT. Protein sequence: CASRSAATLAGNTIYF.

The chain joins TRBV9 to TRBJ2-1; D is undetermined. The CDR3 extends over 14 amino acids. CDR1 is SGDLS, CDR2 YYNGEE, per germline. The V end was cut by 4 bases, the J end by 3 bases, with 11 bases between. The CDR3 is CASSSPGIYNEQFF. CDR3 bases: TGTGCCAGCAGCTCACCGGGCATCTACAATGAGCAGTTCTTC.

With regard to this clone: Other DNA sequences in the sample encode the same CDR3. The CDR3 DNA reads as TGTGCCAGCAGCTTGGTTCGGGGGGGCGAGAATGAGCAGTTCTTC. It yields the protein CASSLVRGGENEQFF. The genes are TRBV5-6 and TRBJ2-1; 8 bases are a match to TRBD2. Trimming removed 0 bases from V and 7 bases from J; junction bases left unmatched: 6. From germline, CDR1 is SGHDT and CDR2 YYEEEE. CDR3 length: 15 residues.

The CDR3 DNA is TGTGCCAGCAGTTGGGGAAGAGCCCTCTACAATGAGCAGTTCTTC. Translating it yields CASSWGRALYNEQFF. This chain uses TRBV6-5 with TRBJ2-1, with D unresolved. Per germline, CDR1 MNHEY and CDR2 SVGAGI. This CDR3 is 15 amino acids long. V lost 4 bases and J lost 3, with 13 bases in between.

The V call is TRBV6-1, the J call TRBJ1-1; D might be TRBD1 (5 bases). The CDR3 is 13 amino acids. The V end was cut by 3 bases, the J end by 0 bases, with 5 bases between. Germline V gene sequence: CDR1 MNHNS, CDR2 SASEGT. The CDR3 region is CASSETVNTEAFF. CDR3 sequence (DNA): TGTGCCAGCAGTGAGACAGTGAACACTGAAGCTTTCTTT.

J is TRBJ1-2 and V is TRBV5-6; 10 bases are a match to TRBD1. J was trimmed by 0 bases and V by 4 bases; bases with no gene match: 15. CDR3 length: 19 residues. Germline V CDR1 and CDR2: SGHDT, YYEEEE. In DNA form, the CDR3 reads TGTGCCAGCAGCCTATCTAGCCGGGACAGGGGACCTACTAACTATGGCTACACCTTC. Translation: CASSLSSRDRGPTNYGYTF.

The chain joins TRBV27 to TRBJ2-7; D is possibly TRBD2 (6 bases). Germline CDR1 is MNHEY and CDR2 is SMNVEV (reference sequence). The CDR3 has 15 amino acids. Trimming took off 4 bases at V and 0 bases at J, with 13 bases between the two ends. The chain's CDR3 is CASSSLGGGSYEQYF. In DNA form, the CDR3 reads TGTGCCAGCAGTTCCTTGGGGGGAGGCTCCTACGAGCAGTACTTC.

This chain joins TRBV18 and TRBJ1-6; D might be TRBD1 (6 bases). Trimming pared 3 bases from V and 7 bases from J, leaving 10 bases between. Germline lookup yields CDR1 KGHSH and CDR2 LQKENI. The CDR3 spans 14 residues. CDR3 residues: CASSPDSANSPLHF. The CDR3 region has the DNA TGTGCCAGCTCACCGGACAGCGCGAATTCACCCCTCCACTTT.

V usage is TRBV30 and J usage is TRBJ2-4; 7 bases are a match to TRBD1. Germline V CDR1 and CDR2: GTSNPN, SVGIG (reference sequence). CDR3 size: 11 residues. Losses at the gene ends were 5 bases for V and 7 bases for J; bases not matched to a gene: 2. The CDR3 reads CAWDRENIQYF. As DNA, the CDR3 is TGTGCCTGGGACAGGGAGAACATTCAGTACTTC. The full variable domain, in which reference TRBV30 and TRBJ2-4 provide the parts outside the CDR3, is SQTIHQWPATLVQPVGSPLSLECTVEGTSNPNLYWYRQAAGRGLQLLFYSVGIGQISSEVPQNLSASRPQDRQFILSSKKLLLSDSGFYLCAWDRENIQYFGAGTRLSVL.

The rearrangement links TRBV5-1 to TRBJ2-3, with a tentative D call TRBD2 (6 bases). The germline CDR1 and CDR2 sequences are SGHRS and YFSETQ. V was cut by 6 bases and J by 2 bases, with 13 bases left in between. The CDR3 contains 14 residues. This CDR3 is CASKPWGDTDTQYF. The CDR3 coding sequence is TGCGCCAGCAAACCGTGGGGGGACACAGATACGCAGTATTTT.

This clone was detected only a few times. This chain links TRBV5-1 with TRBJ1-2; the match to TRBD1 covers 9 bases. The germline V gene has CDR1 SGHRS and CDR2 YFSETQ. With V trimmed by 3 bases and J by 7 bases, 7 bases remained unmatched. The CDR3 runs to 14 residues. The CDR3 loop is CASSSDRGVGGYTF. Here the CDR3 DNA reads TGCGCCAGCAGCTCGGACAGGGGAGTAGGTGGCTACACCTTC.

V usage is TRBV7-2 and J usage is TRBJ2-7; 9 bases match TRBD1. Per germline, CDR1 SGHTA and CDR2 FQGNSA. The CDR3 consists of 15 residues. With 8 bases clipped from V and 1 base from J, the junction kept 9 bases outside the gene matches. CDR3 sequence: CASLTGGSGSYEQYF. The CDR3 DNA is TGTGCCAGCCTTACAGGGGGCTCCGGGTCCTACGAGCAGTACTTC.

This chain uses TRBV11-3 with TRBJ2-1, with a possible D match to TRBD2 (6 bases). This CDR3 has 14 amino acids. The germline V and J ends were trimmed by 5 bases and 7 bases, with 15 bases remaining between them. CDR1 SGHNT and CDR2 YENEEA come from the germline V gene. The CDR3 DNA follows: TGTGCCAGCAGCGTGGGGAGGAGATTGAATGAGCAGTTCTTC. It specifies CASSVGRRLNEQFF.

The genes are TRBV7-8 and TRBJ1-6; D perhaps matches TRBD1 (5 bases). Germline V gene lookup returns CDR1 SGHVS and CDR2 FQNEAQ. V shed 3 bases and J shed 6 bases, with 12 bases lying between them. This CDR3 has 15 residues. The CDR3 loop is CASSLGLPFNSPLHF. The CDR3 DNA reads TGTGCCAGCAGCTTGGGACTGCCCTTTAATTCACCCCTCCACTTT.

This clone was seen more than once but under ten times. The V call is TRBV5-1, the J call TRBJ2-7, with D possibly TRBD2 on 6 matching bases. This CDR3 contains 15 residues. CDR1 and CDR2 (germline): SGHRS, YFSETQ. V was clipped by 0 bases and J by 0 bases, with 10 bases between them. Here the CDR3 reads CASSLVAGTSYEQYF. In DNA, the CDR3 is TGCGCCAGCAGCTTGGTGGCGGGGACCTCCTACGAGCAGTACTTC.

This chain joins TRBV30 and TRBJ2-5; 9 nucleotides line up with TRBD1. The J call may be in error: the DNA end matches TRBJ2-7 better. CDR1 is GTSNPN and CDR2 is SVGIG in the germline V gene (reference sequence). The CDR3 has 14 residues. As DNA, the CDR3 is TGTGCCTGGAGTGGGACAGGGGCGCCCTACGAGCAGTACTTC. Its translation is CAWSGTGAPYEQYF.

The rearrangement joins TRBV18 to TRBJ2-2, with D unresolved. This CDR3 is 14 amino acids long. CDR1 and CDR2 from the germline V gene are KGHSH and LQKENI. Trimming removed 3 bases at V and 4 bases at J, with 9 bases between. The DNA of the CDR3 is TGTGCCAGCTCACCTTCGCAGACCACCGGGGAGCTGTTTTTT. This translates into CASSPSQTTGELFF.